The 21 T cell receptor beta chains below all came from one sample that was sequenced in a study of vaccination and CD4 T cells after COVID-19. Indicated treatment: roughly 11-day PBMC culture with coronavirus spike peptide pools or control peptides (ViraFEST assay). Their antigen targets remain unknown. Sequencing of DNA taken from cultured CD4+ T cells relied on the Oncomine TCR Beta short-read assay. TCRdb reanalysed the PCR reads using MiXCR and keeps one entry per CDR3 protein. The profile shows about 15,000 distinct CDR3 sequences, around half of them singletons. The sample here was cultured CD4+ T cells from blood, taken after SARS-CoV-2 vaccination. These receptors all come from a human donor with COVID-19.

The chain has TRBV6-1 and TRBJ2-5, with TRBD2 matching 9 bases. With V trimmed by 1 base and J by 0 bases, 9 bases remained unmatched. CDR1 and CDR2 from the germline V gene are MNHNS and SASEGT. The CDR3 is made up of 18 amino acids. DNA of the CDR3: TGTGCCAGCAGTGAAGGCCGGAGGGCGGGGGGGAACCAAGAGACCCAGTACTTC. This translates into CASSEGRRAGGNQETQYF.

This clonotype has only a few counts. This chain uses TRBV2 with TRBJ1-2; no clear D gene. The germline CDR1 and CDR2 sequences are SNHLY and FYNNEI. CDR3 length equals 14 residues. The V end was cut by 7 bases, the J end by 2 bases, with 14 bases between. As DNA, the CDR3 is TGTGCCAGCAAGGGCGGCAGTTCCAACTATGGCTACACCTTC. Translation gives CASKGGSSNYGYTF.

The rearrangement uses TRBV6-5 and TRBJ1-2; no clear D gene. The CDR3 has 17 amino acids. Deletions cut 4 bases from V and 3 bases from J, with 21 bases between. Germline values: CDR1 MNHEY, CDR2 SVGAGI. The CDR3 reads CASSSLGRSGRDYGYTF. The CDR3 nucleotides read TGTGCCAGCAGTTCCCTCGGACGGAGCGGTCGTGACTATGGCTACACCTTC.

This clonotype has a handful of counts. This chain joins TRBV28 and TRBJ1-2; a weak D match, TRBD1 (5 bases). Trimming stripped 7 bases from V and 2 bases from J, with 11 bases between. From germline, CDR1 is MDHEN and CDR2 SYDVKM. This CDR3 spans 13 amino acids. CDR3 sequence (DNA): TGTGCCAGCACCGAACAGGACAACTATGGCTACACCTTC. It translates to CASTEQDNYGYTF.

The genes are TRBV20-1 and TRBJ1-2; TRBD1 aligns across 11 bases. This CDR3 has 14 amino acids. Germline V gene lookup returns CDR1 DFQATT and CDR2 SNEGSKA (reference sequence). V trimming: 5 bases; J trimming: 11 bases; junction bases outside the gene matches: 13. In DNA, the CDR3 is TGCAGTGCTGGGCCCTCCGGACAGGGGGCTAGTTACACCTTC. Protein: CSAGPSGQGASYTF.

The V call is TRBV7-9, the J call TRBJ2-5; D perhaps matches TRBD2 (6 bases). The V end lost 0 bases, the J end lost 1 base, and 6 bases lay between the germline ends. In germline, CDR1 is SEHNR, CDR2 FQNEAQ (reference sequence). The CDR3 covers 14 residues. The CDR3 protein is CASSLAGGQETQYF. The CDR3 DNA follows: TGTGCCAGCAGCTTAGCGGGGGGCCAAGAGACCCAGTACTTC.

The sample holds a few counts of this clonotype. The chain has TRBV12-3 or TRBV12-4 and TRBJ2-3, with TRBD2 identical over 7 bases. The CDR3 runs 14 residues. Trimming removed 3 bases from V and 4 bases from J; junction bases left unmatched: 4. For the CDR3, the DNA is TGTGCCAGCAGTTTCGGGGGGATCCCAGATACGCAGTATTTT. As protein: CASSFGGIPDTQYF.

This clonotype was seen only a few times. V usage is TRBV29-1 and J usage is TRBJ2-5, with D possibly called TRBD1 or TRBD2 (6 bases each). Germline V lookup: CDR1 SQVTM, CDR2 ANQGSEA. The CDR3 consists of 15 residues. The CDR3 loop is CSVAGEITSPETQYF. CDR3 bases: TGCTCCGTGGCAGGGGAGATTACTAGCCCGGAGACCCAGTACTTC.

V and J are TRBV19 and TRBJ2-1; 9 positions match TRBD1. The trim removed 7 bases at V and 9 bases at J, leaving 7 bases unmatched. Looked up from germline, CDR1 is LNHDA and CDR2 is SQIVND (reference sequence). There are 13 residues in the CDR3. In DNA, the CDR3 is TGTGCCAGTATCGGGACAGGGAACGCTGAGCAGTTCTTC. It specifies CASIGTGNAEQFF.

The gene calls are TRBV19 and TRBJ1-6, with 8 bases fitting TRBD1. The CDR3 runs to 16 residues. V dropped 5 bases and J dropped 8; count of bases not matched to a gene: 11. Germline-derived CDR1 and CDR2 are LNHDA and SQIVND (reference sequence). This chain's CDR3 is CASSVAWTGSDSPLHF. CDR3 DNA: TGTGCCAGTAGTGTGGCCTGGACAGGGAGTGATTCACCCCTCCACTTT.

This clonotype appeared a few times. The V call is TRBV28, the J call TRBJ2-5; 14 bases fit TRBD2. The CDR3 spans 18 residues. V shed 1 base and J 1 base; nucleotides not matched to a gene: 5. Germline V gene lookup returns CDR1 MDHEN and CDR2 SYDVKM. The CDR3 bases are TGTGCCAGCAGTTTATCGGGACTAGCGGGGGCCCTCCAAGAGACCCAGTACTTC. This translates into CASSLSGLAGALQETQYF.

This clonotype appeared a single time. The chain carries TRBV20-1 and TRBJ2-7, with D hard to call. Germline CDR1 reads DFQATT; CDR2 reads SNEGSKA (reference sequence). V was clipped by 0 bases and J by 6 bases, with 0 bases between them. The CDR3 totals 9 residues. The CDR3 sequence is CSARDEQYF. In nucleotides, the CDR3 is TGCAGTGCTAGAGACGAGCAGTACTTC.

This clonotype came up a few times. The chain carries TRBV2 and TRBJ2-5; D remains ambiguous. The V and J ends lost 6 bases and 2 bases respectively, with 1 base between them. Germline CDR1 SNHLY, CDR2 FYNNEI. The CDR3 is 10 residues long. CDR3: CASRQETQYF. The DNA of the CDR3 is TGTGCCAGCAGGCAAGAGACCCAGTACTTC.

This clonotype has more than one count but fewer than ten. Here the CDR3 reads CASSLVASTDTQYF. The DNA of the CDR3 is TGTGCCAGCAGCTTAGTAGCGTCAACAGATACGCAGTATTTT. The chain is built from TRBV7-2 and TRBJ2-3; a possible D gene is TRBD2 (5 bases). From germline, CDR1 is SGHTA and CDR2 FQGNSA. The CDR3 has 14 amino acids. The V and J ends lost 1 base and 3 bases respectively, with 8 bases between them. Full variable domain (remainder filled in from reference TRBV7-2 and TRBJ2-3): GAGVSQSPSNKVTEKGKDVELRCDPISGHTALYWYRQSLGQGLEFLIYFQGNSAPDKSGLPSDRFSAERTGGSVSTLTIQRTQQEDSAVYLCASSLVASTDTQYFGPGTRLTVL.

The chain employs TRBV20-1 and TRBJ1-2; 8 bases map to TRBD1. From germline, CDR1 is DFQATT and CDR2 SNEGSKA (reference sequence). V shed 7 bases and J 2 bases; nucleotides not matched to a gene: 6. CDR3 length: 13 residues. CDR3 residues: CSGGTGGNYGYTF. The CDR3 DNA is TGCAGTGGGGGAACAGGGGGGAACTATGGCTACACCTTC.

This clonotype was seen more than once but under ten times. The genes are TRBV6-1 and TRBJ1-6, with 10 bases lining up with TRBD1. The CDR3 totals 17 residues. Per germline, CDR1 MNHNS and CDR2 SASEGT. The J segment lost 5 bases and the V segment lost 6 bases, leaving 10 bases of the junction unmatched. The CDR3 coding sequence is TGTGCCAGCAGACCTCTGACCGGGACAGGGGATAATTCACCCCTCCACTTT. This sequence encodes CASRPLTGTGDNSPLHF.

The rearrangement links TRBV6-1 to TRBJ1-4; maybe TRBD1 (5 bases). CDR1 and CDR2 (germline): MNHNS, SASEGT. The CDR3 is made up of 15 amino acids. Trimming removed 6 bases from V and 4 bases from J, with 15 bases in between. Written as DNA, the CDR3 is TGTGCCAGCAGACCCCATGGAGGGGATAATGAAAAACTGTTTTTT. Translation gives CASRPHGGDNEKLFF.

The chain combines TRBV2 with TRBJ1-5, with unresolved D. The CDR3 totals 14 residues. Germline values: CDR1 SNHLY, CDR2 FYNNEI. The germline V and J ends were trimmed by 9 bases and 7 bases, with 19 bases remaining between them. DNA of the CDR3: TGTGCCAGTGAAGGGTGGGCAGGTGGGCAGCCCCAGCATTTT. Its translation: CASEGWAGGQPQHF. The complete variable domain, with remaining parts taken from reference TRBV2 and TRBJ1-5, reads EPEVTQTPSHQVTQMGQEVILRCVPISNHLYFYWYRQILGQKVEFLVSFYNNEISEKSEIFDDQFSVERPDGSNFTLKIRSTKLEDSAMYFCASEGWAGGQPQHFGDGTRLSIL.

The chain has TRBV2 and TRBJ1-1; possible D gene TRBD1, 5 bases. CDR1 is SNHLY and CDR2 is FYNNEI in the germline V gene. This CDR3 is 14 amino acids long. V was pared by 4 bases and J by 1 base, with 10 bases between. CDR3 sequence: CASSARTQNTEAFF. For the CDR3, the DNA is TGTGCCAGCAGTGCCAGGACACAGAACACTGAAGCTTTCTTT.

The chain is built from TRBV7-3 and TRBJ2-1; 7 nucleotides align to TRBD2. Germline V CDR1 and CDR2: SGHTA, FQGTGA. The V segment lost 0 bases and the J segment 1 base; nucleotides outside the gene matches: 9. This CDR3 spans 18 amino acids. This CDR3 is CASSLTRVRGGSYNEQFF. The CDR3, as DNA: TGTGCCAGCAGCTTAACGAGGGTTCGCGGGGGTTCCTACAATGAGCAGTTCTTC.

This clonotype has a handful of counts. The chain links TRBV6-1 to TRBJ2-7; possibly TRBD1 or TRBD2 for D (5 bases each). Trimming removed 8 bases at V and 2 bases at J, with 10 bases between. Germline V gene data show CDR1 as MNHNS and CDR2 as SASEGT. CDR3 length: 12 residues. The CDR3 region is CASSRGPYEQYF. Written as DNA, the CDR3 is TGTGCCAGCTCGAGGGGACCCTACGAGCAGTACTTC.